This paragraph covers one T cell receptor (beta chain) sequence. A junction end diverges from the germline sequence, so it may reflect a read error. This sample was taken from a study of tumor and adjacent non-tumor tissue in lung cancer. The library came from three nested PCR rounds adapted from ARM-PCR protocols. TCRdb ran MiXCR on the multiplex PCR reads and lists one entry per CDR3 protein. The table includes over 60,000 distinct CDR3 sequences, around 86% detected once. RNA was extracted from bulk tissue without any cell sorting. This TCR came from a woman in her fifties or sixties with non-small cell lung cancer. Sequenced input: lung tumor tissue.

The CDR3 DNA reads TGCGCCAGCAGCCCAAGCTCTAACTCTGGAGACACCATATTTTTT. It translates to CASSPSSNSGDTIFF. The chain is built from TRBV4-3 and TRBJ1-3, with D unclear. This CDR3 region has 15 residues. The germline CDR1 and CDR2 sequences are LGHNA and YSLEER.